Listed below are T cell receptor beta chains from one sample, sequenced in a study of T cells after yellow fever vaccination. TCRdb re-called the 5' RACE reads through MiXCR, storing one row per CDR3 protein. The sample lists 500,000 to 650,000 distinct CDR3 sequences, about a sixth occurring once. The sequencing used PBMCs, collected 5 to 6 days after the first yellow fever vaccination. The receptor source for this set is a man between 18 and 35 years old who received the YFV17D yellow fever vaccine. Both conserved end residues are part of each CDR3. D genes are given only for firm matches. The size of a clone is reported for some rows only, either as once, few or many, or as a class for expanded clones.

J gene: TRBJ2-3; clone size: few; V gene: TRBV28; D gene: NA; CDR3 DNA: TGTGCCAGCAGTGCGGGGTCAACTAGCACAGATACGCAGTATTTT; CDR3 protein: CASSAGSTSTDTQYF
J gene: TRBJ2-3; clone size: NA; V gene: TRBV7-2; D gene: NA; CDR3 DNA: TGTGCCAGCAGCCCCCCGATTGCGAGGACAGATACGCAGTATTTT; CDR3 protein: CASSPPIARTDTQYF
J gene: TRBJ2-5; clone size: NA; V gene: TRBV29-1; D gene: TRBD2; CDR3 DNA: TGCAGCGTTGAAGTTCCTAGCGGGGGACCCGCGGGAGGGTCCCAGTACTTC; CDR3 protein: CSVEVPSGGPAGGSQYF
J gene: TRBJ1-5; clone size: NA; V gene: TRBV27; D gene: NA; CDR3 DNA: TGTGCCAGCAGTCCCGGGGATGTTGGCAATCAGCCCCAGCATTTT; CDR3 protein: CASSPGDVGNQPQHF
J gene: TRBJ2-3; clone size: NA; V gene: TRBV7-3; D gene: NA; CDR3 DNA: TGTGCCAGCAGCAAGGGCCCCAACCCGCCAGGGGGCACAGATACGCAGTATTTT; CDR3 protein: CASSKGPNPPGGTDTQYF
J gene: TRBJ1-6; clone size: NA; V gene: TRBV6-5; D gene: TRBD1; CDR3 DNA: TGTGCCAGCAGTTATTACGGGACAGGGGACAATTCACCCCTCCACTTT; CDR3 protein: CASSYYGTGDNSPLHF
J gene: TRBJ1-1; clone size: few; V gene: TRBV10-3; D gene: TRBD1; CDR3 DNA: TGTGCCATCAGCCCCTTGACAGGGACTGAAGCTTTCTTT; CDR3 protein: CAISPLTGTEAFF
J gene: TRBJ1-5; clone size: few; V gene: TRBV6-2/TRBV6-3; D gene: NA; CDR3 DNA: TGTGCCAGCAGTTCGACAGCTGTTAATCAGCCCCAGCATTTT; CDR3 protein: CASSSTAVNQPQHF
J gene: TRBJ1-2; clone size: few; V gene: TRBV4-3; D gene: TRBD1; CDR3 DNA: TGCGCCAGCAGCCCTAGGGGACAGTTTTATGGCTACACCTTC; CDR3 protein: CASSPRGQFYGYTF
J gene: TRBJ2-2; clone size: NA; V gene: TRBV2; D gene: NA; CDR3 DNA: TGTGCCAGCAGACAATTAGGCAGGTACACCGGGGAGCTGTTTTTT; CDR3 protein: CASRQLGRYTGELFF
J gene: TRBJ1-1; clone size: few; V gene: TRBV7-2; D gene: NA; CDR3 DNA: TGTGCCAGCAGCGGACGGGAGCCGGCCGCTGAAGCTTTCTTT; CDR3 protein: CASSGREPAAEAFF
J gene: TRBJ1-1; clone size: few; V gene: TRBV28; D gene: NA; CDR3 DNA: TGTGCCAGCAGTTTATTCCCCAAGGCTTTCTTT; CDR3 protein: CASSLFPKAFF
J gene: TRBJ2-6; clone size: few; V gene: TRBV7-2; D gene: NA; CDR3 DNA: TGTGCCAGCAGCCGACTGGGCTCTGGGGCCAACGTCCTGACTTTC; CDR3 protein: CASSRLGSGANVLTF
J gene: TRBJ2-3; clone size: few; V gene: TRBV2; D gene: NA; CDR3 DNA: TGTGCCAGCACCAGGGATGGTGCAGATACGCAGTATTTT; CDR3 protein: CASTRDGADTQYF
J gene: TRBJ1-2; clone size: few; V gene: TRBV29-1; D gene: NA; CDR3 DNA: TGCAGCGTCCCCGAACAGGTCACGAGGGGCTACACCTTC; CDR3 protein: CSVPEQVTRGYTF
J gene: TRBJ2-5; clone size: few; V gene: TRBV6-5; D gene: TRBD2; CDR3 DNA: TGTGCCAGCAGTTACTCCACTAGCGGAACTCCCGGGGAGACCCAGTACTTC; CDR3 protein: CASSYSTSGTPGETQYF
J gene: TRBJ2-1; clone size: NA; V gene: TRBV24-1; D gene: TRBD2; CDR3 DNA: TGTGCCACCAGTGATGGACAGCGGGGGGATTACAATGAGCAGTTCTTC; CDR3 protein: CATSDGQRGDYNEQFF
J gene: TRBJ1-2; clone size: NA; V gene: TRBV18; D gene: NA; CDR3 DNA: TGTGCCAGCTCACCAGGGACTCATCCTGGGGGCTACACCTTC; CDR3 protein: CASSPGTHPGGYTF
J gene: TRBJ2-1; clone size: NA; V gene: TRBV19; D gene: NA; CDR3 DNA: TGTGCCAGTAGTTCCCAGGACTCCTCAAACAATGAGCAGTTCTTC; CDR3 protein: CASSSQDSSNNEQFF
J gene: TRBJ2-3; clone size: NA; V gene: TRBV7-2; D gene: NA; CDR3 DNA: TGTGCCAGCAGCTTAGCCACCGCGAGCACAGATACGCAGTATTTT; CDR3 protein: CASSLATASTDTQYF
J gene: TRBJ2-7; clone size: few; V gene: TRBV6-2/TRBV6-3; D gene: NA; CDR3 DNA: TGTGCCAGCACCACGAGGGGGTGGACCTACGAGCAGTACTTC; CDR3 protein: CASTTRGWTYEQYF
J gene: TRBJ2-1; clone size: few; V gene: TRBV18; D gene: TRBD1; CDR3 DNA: TGTGCCAGCTCACCACTGACGACAGGGATTAATGAGCAGTTCTTC; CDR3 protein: CASSPLTTGINEQFF
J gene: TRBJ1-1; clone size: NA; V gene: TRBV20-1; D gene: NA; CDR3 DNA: TGCAGTGCTAGAGTTGGCAGTCCGAACACTGAAGCTTTCTTT; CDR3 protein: CSARVGSPNTEAFF
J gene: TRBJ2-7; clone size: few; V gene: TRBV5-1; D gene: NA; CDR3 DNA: TGCGCCAGCTCCCGGACAGCGACCTACGAGCAGTACTTC; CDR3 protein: CASSRTATYEQYF
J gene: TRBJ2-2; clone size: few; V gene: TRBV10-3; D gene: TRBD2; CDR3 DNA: TGTGCCATCAGTGATACTAGCGGGGGCACCGGGGAGCTGTTTTTT; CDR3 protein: CAISDTSGGTGELFF
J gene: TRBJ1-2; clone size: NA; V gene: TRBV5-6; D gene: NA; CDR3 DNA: TGTGCCAGCAGCACACCTGGGCGCCACGAGGGCTACACCTTC; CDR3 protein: CASSTPGRHEGYTF
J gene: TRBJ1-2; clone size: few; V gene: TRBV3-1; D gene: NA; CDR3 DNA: TGTGCCAGCAGCCAAGGGGACCGTAGGTATGGCTACACCTTC; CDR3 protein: CASSQGDRRYGYTF
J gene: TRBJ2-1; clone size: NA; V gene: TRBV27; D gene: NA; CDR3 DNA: TGTGCCAGCAGTCTCAAAATGGGGGCATTGGGTGAGCAGTTCTTC; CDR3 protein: CASSLKMGALGEQFF
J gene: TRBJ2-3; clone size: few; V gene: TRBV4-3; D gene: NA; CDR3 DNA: TGCGCCAGCAGCCAAGAATCAGGGTGGTCAGATACGCAGTATTTT; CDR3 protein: CASSQESGWSDTQYF
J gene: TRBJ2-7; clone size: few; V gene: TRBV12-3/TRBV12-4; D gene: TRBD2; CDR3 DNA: TGTGCCAGCATGCCGCGGACTAGCACCTGGGAGCAGTACTTC; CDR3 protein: CASMPRTSTWEQYF